Here is one T cell receptor beta chain with its context. The germline gives CDR1 SEHNR, CDR2 FQNEAQ (reference sequence). The CDR3 has 14 amino acids. The ends lost 4 bases at V and 8 bases at J; junction bases unmatched: 3. The data stem from a study of blood T cells in healthy people across ages. PCR was performed a second time for about 6 to 12 cycles using a sample-barcoded 5' primer and a J-beta primer mix. MiXCR, run by TCRdb on the 5' RACE reads, gives a single entry per CDR3 protein. The sample has under 800,000 distinct CDR3 sequences, around 21% seen once. The sequencing sample was made of blood. The chain combines TRBV7-9 with TRBJ2-1; 12 nucleotides align to TRBD2. This TCR was sampled from a man aged 65-85 years in good health. The DNA of the CDR3 is TGTGCCAGCAGCTCTAGCGGGAGGGTGTATGAGCAGTTCTTC. Amino acids: CASSSSGRVYEQFF.